The T cell receptor beta chain under discussion was sequenced for a study of shared clonotypes between healthy human individuals. Those who donated were healthy HIV-negative adults, with no recent acute infections or vaccinations reported. Profiling relied on immunoSEQ multiplex PCR, and the TCRdb table lists in-frame clones only, not all of them. The sample yields roughly 1.5 million clones, approximately 98% seen once. Germline values: CDR1 SSHAT, CDR2 FNYEAQ (reference sequence). The CDR3 is 12 residues long. On this clone: An end of the junction does not agree with germline; a read error may underlie this.

Sequenced material: naive CD4+ T cells sorted from blood. Subset given: CD45RA+ positively selected. This sequence was found in a man younger than 45 in good health. This chain joins TRBV7-7 and TRBJ2-5; maybe TRBD1 (6 bases). CDR3 residues: CASSLQGETQYF. The CDR3 DNA reads TGTGCTAGCAGCTTACAGGGAGAGACCCAGTACTTC. The variable domain in full, with the rest retrieved from reference TRBV7-7 and TRBJ2-5, is GAGVSQSPRYKVTKRGQDVTLRCDPISSHATLYWYQQALGQGPEFLTYFNYEAQPDKSGLPSDRFSAERPEGSISTLTIQRTEQRDSAMYRCASSLQGETQYFGPGTRLLVL.